This T cell receptor (beta chain) was sequenced for a study of response to subunit inactivated influenza vaccine. Study results and caveats: The authors suggested that every seasonal influenza vaccination recruits few new T cells.

V was clipped by 0 bases and J by 1 base; unmatched bases: 7. This CDR3 comprises 17 residues. CDR1 is SGHRS, CDR2 YFSETQ, per germline. A single record per CDR3 protein comes from TCRdb applying MiXCR to the RT-PCR reads. The sample shows 600,000 to 850,000 distinct CDR3 sequences, 14% of them seen only once. Ten or more counts support this clonotype. As yet, its antigen is unknown. Source: PBMCs from blood, taken 14 to 15 days before vaccination. This chain joins TRBV5-1 and TRBJ2-5; 9 nucleotides match TRBD2. The TCR sequence derives from a middle-aged man who received an inactivated influenza vaccine. In DNA, the CDR3 is TGCGCCAGCAGCTTGGCTCTTAGCGGGGGCCGCCAAGAGACCCAGTACTTC. Residues: CASSLALSGGRQETQYF.